Listed here is a single T cell receptor beta chain. The repertoire was sequenced with immunoSEQ multiplex PCR; TCRdb's copy has only in-frame clones and lacks some. This table has under 200,000 clones, about 83% appearing once. This sample stems from a study of blood T cell repertoires in COVID-19. Seattle's cohort entered during active infection and was followed longitudinally. The CDR3 has 14 amino acids. CDR1 and CDR2 (germline): SGHNT, YYREEE (reference sequence). Trimming stripped 0 bases from V and 6 bases from J, with 11 bases between. The chain uses TRBV5-4 and TRBJ2-3; D might be TRBD1 (6 bases). The sample was peripheral blood. The receptor was isolated from a woman of 80 years or more with COVID-19, enrolled during active disease. CDR3 region: CASSLDQGSDTQYF. CDR3 nucleotides: TGTGCCAGCAGCTTGGACCAGGGGAGCGATACGCAGTATTTT.